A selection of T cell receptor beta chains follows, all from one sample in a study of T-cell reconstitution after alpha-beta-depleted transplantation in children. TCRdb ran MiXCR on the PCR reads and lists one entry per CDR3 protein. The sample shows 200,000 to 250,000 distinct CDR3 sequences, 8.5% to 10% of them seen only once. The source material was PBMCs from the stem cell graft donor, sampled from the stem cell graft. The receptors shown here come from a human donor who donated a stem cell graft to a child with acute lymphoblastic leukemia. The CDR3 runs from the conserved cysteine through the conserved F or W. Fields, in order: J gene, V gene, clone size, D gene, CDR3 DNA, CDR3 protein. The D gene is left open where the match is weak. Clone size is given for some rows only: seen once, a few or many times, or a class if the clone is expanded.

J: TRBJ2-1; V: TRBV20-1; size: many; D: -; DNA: TGCAGTGCTAGAGATGGGTTAGACTCCGAAGGGCGGTTCTTC; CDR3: CSARDGLDSEGRFF
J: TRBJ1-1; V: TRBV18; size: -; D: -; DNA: TGTGCCAGCTCCCCTGAGCAGAGTATGGTGAACACTGAAGCTTTCTTT; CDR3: CASSPEQSMVNTEAFF
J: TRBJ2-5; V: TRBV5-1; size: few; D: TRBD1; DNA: TGCGCCAGCAGCTCCGACAGGGGCCGAGAGACCCAGTACTTC; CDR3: CASSSDRGRETQYF
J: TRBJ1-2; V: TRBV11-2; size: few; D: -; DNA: TGTGCCAGCAGCCATCGCTTGGATGGCTACACCTTC; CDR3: CASSHRLDGYTF
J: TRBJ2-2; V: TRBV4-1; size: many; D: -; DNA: TGCGCCAGCAGCCAAGAACAGGGTGGCGGGGAGCTGTTTTTT; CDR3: CASSQEQGGGELFF
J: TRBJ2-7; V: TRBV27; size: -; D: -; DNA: TGTGCCAGCAGATTCCGAGGCGGCGAGCAGTACTTC; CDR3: CASRFRGGEQYF
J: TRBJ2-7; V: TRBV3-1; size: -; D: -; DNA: TGTGCCAGCAGCCAAGGACAGTTTAGTCTCTACGAGCAGTACTTC; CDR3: CASSQGQFSLYEQYF
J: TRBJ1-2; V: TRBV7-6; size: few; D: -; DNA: TGTGCCAGCAGCTTAGACAGGCTTGCTAACTATGGCTACACCTTC; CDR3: CASSLDRLANYGYTF
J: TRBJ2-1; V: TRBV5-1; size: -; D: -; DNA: TGCGCCAGCTTGAAGAGCACCGGGGCCCCCAATGAGCAGTTCTTC; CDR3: CASLKSTGAPNEQFF
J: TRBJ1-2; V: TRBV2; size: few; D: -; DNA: TGTGCCAGCAGTGGGAATGGCTACACCTTC; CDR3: CASSGNGYTF
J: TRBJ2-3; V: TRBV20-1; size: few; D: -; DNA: TGCAGTGCTGACATGACAGATACGCAGTATTTT; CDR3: CSADMTDTQYF
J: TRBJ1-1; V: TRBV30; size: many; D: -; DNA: TGTGCCTGGAGTACGTACCGTAGGGGCACTGAAGCTTTCTTT; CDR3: CAWSTYRRGTEAFF
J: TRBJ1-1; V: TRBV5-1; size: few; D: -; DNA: TGCGCCAGCAGCTTGGCGGCAGGGGATCCCGGTGAAGCTTTCTTT; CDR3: CASSLAAGDPGEAFF
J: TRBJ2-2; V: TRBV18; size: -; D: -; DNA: TGTGCCAGCTCAACCAATCCCTGGGGCTCGAACACCGGGGAGCTGTTTTTT; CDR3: CASSTNPWGSNTGELFF
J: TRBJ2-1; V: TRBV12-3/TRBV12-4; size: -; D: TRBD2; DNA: TGTGCCACCTCTAGGGGAGGGCCAGGTGAGCAGTTCTTC; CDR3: CATSRGGPGEQFF
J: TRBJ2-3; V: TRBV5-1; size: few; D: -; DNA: TGCGCCAGCAGCTTCTCTAGCACAGATACGCAGTATTTT; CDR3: CASSFSSTDTQYF
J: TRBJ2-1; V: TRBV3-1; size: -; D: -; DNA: TGTGCCAGCAGTCTAATGGTCGCGGCATCCTACAATGAGCAGTTCTTC; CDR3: CASSLMVAASYNEQFF
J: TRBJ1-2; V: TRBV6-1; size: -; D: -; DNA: TGTGCCAGCCTCGCGGGACACAACAACTATGGCTACACCTTC; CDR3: CASLAGHNNYGYTF
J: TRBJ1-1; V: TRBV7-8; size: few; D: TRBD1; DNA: TGTGCCAGCAGCTTAGGAGGAGATTACAGGGGGGGATACACTGAAGCTTTCTTT; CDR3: CASSLGGDYRGGYTEAFF
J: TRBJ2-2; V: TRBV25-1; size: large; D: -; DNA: TGTGCCAGCGAACCGGGTATCGGGGAGCTGTTTTTT; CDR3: CASEPGIGELFF
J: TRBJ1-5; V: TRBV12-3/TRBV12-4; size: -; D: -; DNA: TGTGCCAGCAGTTTAGACGAGATCAATCAGCCCCAGCATTTT; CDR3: CASSLDEINQPQHF
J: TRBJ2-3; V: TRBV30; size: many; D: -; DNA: TGTGCCTGGAGTGTACGCAGGGCTGGGGATACGCAGTATTTT; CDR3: CAWSVRRAGDTQYF
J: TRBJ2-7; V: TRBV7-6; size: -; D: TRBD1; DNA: TGTGCCAGCAGCTTACTCGGGACAGGCTACGAGCAGTACTTC; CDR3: CASSLLGTGYEQYF
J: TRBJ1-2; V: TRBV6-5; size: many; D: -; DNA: TGTGCCAGCAGTTACCAAGGGGTAGGCTATGGCTACACCTTC; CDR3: CASSYQGVGYGYTF
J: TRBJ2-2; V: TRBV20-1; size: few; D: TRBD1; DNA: TGCAGTGCTCGGAGCCGGGACAGGTGGACCGGGGAGCTGTTTTTT; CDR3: CSARSRDRWTGELFF
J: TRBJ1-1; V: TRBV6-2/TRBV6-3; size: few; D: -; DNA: TGTGCCAGCACGTTAGCGACAGGGAACACTGAAGCTTTCTTT; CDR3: CASTLATGNTEAFF
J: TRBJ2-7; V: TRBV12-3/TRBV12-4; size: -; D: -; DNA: TGTGCCAGCAGTTTAGCGGGGGCCTACTACGAGCAGTACTTC; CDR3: CASSLAGAYYEQYF
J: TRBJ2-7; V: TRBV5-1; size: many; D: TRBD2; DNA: TGCGCCAGCAGCTCGCGGGGGGACTACGAGCAGTACTTC; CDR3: CASSSRGDYEQYF
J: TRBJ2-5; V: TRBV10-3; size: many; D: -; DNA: TGTGCCATCAGTGAGAAGAGGGGAGAGACCCAGTACTTC; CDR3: CAISEKRGETQYF
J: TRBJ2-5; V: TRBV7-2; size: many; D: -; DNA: TGTGCCAGCAGCCCCCAGCGGGCTGAGACCCAGTACTTC; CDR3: CASSPQRAETQYF
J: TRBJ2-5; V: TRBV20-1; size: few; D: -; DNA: TGCAGTGCTAGGATGGGGGTAGAAGAGACCCAGTACTTC; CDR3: CSARMGVEETQYF
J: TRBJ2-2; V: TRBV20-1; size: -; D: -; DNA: TGCAGTGCTAGAGATGCACTATCGAACACCGGGGAGCTGTTTTTT; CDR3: CSARDALSNTGELFF
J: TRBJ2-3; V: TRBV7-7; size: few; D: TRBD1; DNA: TGTGCCAGCAGCGCAACAGGGGCCCCAGATACGCAGTATTTT; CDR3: CASSATGAPDTQYF
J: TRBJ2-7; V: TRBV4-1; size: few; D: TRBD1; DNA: TGCGCCAGCAGCCATACAGGGGTCGAGCAGTACTTC; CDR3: CASSHTGVEQYF
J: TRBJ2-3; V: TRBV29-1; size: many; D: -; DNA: TGCAGCGTTGTGGTGCTCACAGATACGCAGTATTTT; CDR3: CSVVVLTDTQYF
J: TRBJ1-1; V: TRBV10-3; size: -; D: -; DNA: TGTGCCATCGGCCTGGCGCACACTGAAGCTTTCTTT; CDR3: CAIGLAHTEAFF
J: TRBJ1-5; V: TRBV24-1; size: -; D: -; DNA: TGTGCCACCAGTGATTTCCAGGATTCCCCGGCGGCCCAGCATTTT; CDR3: CATSDFQDSPAAQHF
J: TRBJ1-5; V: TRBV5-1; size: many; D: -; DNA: TGTGCCAGCAGCCTGACAGTTAATCAGCCCCAGCATTTT; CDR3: CASSLTVNQPQHF
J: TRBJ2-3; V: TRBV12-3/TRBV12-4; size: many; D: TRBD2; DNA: TGTGCCAGCAGGCTATCTAGCGGGGGTTTCACAGATACGCAGTATTTT; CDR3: CASRLSSGGFTDTQYF
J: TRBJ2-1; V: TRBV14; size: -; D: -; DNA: TGTGCCAGCAGCACTGACAGTTACAATGAGCAGTTCTTC; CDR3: CASSTDSYNEQFF
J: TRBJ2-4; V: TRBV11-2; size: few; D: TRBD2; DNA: TGTGCCAGCAGCTTGTTGAGACTAGCGGGGTCCTTAGCCAAAAACATTCAGTACTTC; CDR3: CASSLLRLAGSLAKNIQYF